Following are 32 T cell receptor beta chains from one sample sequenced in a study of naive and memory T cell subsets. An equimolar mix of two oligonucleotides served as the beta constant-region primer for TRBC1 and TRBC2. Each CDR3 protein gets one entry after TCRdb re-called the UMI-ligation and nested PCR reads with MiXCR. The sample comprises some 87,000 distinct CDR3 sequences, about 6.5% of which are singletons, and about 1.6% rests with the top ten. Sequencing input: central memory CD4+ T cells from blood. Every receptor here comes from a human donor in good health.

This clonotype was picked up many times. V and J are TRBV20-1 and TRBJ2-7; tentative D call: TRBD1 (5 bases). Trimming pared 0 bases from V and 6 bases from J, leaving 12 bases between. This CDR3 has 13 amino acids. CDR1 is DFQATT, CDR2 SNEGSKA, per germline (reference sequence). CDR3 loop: CSARDWGSAEQYF. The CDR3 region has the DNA TGCAGTGCTAGAGATTGGGGCAGCGCCGAGCAGTACTTC.

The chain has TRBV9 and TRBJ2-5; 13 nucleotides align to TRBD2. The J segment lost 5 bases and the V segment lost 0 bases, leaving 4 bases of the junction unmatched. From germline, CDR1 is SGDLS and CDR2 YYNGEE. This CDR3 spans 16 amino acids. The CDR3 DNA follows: TGTGCCAGCAGCGTAGCCCCGACTAGCGGGGGGGAGACCCAGTACTTC. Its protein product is CASSVAPTSGGETQYF.

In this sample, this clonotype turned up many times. CDR3 protein: CASSAGGSSGNTIYF. The CDR3 DNA sequence: TGCGCCAGCAGTGCCGGCGGAAGCTCTGGAAACACCATATATTTT. The chain carries TRBV10-2 and TRBJ1-3; D is ambiguous. Looked up from germline, CDR1 is WSHSY and CDR2 is SAAADI. This CDR3 has 15 amino acids. Deletions cut 4 bases from V and 0 bases from J, with 10 bases between.

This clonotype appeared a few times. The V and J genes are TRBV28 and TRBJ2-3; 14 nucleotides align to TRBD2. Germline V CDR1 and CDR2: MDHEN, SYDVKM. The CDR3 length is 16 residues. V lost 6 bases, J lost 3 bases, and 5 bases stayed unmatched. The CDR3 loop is CASSKTSGRATDTQYF. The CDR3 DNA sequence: TGTGCCAGCAGCAAGACTAGCGGGAGGGCGACAGATACGCAGTATTTT.

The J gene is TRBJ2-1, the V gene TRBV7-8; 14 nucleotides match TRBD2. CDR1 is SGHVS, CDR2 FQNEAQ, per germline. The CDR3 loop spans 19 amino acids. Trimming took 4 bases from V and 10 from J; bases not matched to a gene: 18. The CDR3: CASSWTTGPTSGRVGEQFF. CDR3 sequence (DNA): TGTGCCAGCAGCTGGACCACCGGGCCGACTAGCGGGAGGGTGGGGGAGCAGTTCTTC. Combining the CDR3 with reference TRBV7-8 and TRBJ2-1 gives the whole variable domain GAGVSQSPRYKVAKRGQDVALRCDPISGHVSLFWYQQALGQGPEFLTYFQNEAQLDKSGLPSDRFFAERPEGSVSTLKIQRTQQEDSAVYLCASSWTTGPTSGRVGEQFFGPGTRLTVL.

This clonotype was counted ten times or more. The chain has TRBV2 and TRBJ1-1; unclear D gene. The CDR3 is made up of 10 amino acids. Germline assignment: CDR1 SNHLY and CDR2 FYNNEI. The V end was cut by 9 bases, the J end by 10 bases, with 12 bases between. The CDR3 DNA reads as TGTGCCAGTCAGGACTCGGCAGCTTTCTTT. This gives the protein CASQDSAAFF.

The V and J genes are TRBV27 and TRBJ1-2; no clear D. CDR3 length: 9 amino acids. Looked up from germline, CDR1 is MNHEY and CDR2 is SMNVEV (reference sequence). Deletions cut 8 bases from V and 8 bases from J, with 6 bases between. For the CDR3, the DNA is TGTGCCAGCGGTGGCGGCTACACCTTC. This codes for CASGGGYTF.

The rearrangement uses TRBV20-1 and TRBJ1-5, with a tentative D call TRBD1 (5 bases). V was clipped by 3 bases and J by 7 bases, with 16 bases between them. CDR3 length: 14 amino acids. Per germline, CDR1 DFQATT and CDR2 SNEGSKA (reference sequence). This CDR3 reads CSASSTGTRQPQHF. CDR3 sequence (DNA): TGCAGTGCTAGTTCCACAGGCACTAGGCAGCCCCAGCATTTT.

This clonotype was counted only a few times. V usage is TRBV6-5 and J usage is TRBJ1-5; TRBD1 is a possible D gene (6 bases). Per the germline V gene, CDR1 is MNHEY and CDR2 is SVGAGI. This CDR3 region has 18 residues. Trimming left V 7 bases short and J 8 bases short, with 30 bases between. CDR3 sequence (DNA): TGTGCCAGCACGGAGGGGGATTTTTCGGGGAGAATTGGGAAGCCCCAGCATTTT. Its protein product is CASTEGDFSGRIGKPQHF.

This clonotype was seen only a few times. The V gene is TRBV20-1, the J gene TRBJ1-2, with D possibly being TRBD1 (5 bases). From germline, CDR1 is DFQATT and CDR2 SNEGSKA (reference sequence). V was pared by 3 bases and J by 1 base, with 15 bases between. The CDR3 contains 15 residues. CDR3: CSASTTYRSNYGYTF. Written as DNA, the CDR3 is TGCAGTGCTAGCACCACCTACAGGAGTAACTATGGCTACACCTTC.

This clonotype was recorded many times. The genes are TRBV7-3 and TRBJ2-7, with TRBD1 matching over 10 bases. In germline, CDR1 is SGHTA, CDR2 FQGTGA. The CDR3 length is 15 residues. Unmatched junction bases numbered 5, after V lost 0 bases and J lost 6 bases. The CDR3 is CASSLTGTGEFEQYF. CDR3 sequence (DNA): TGTGCCAGCAGCTTAACCGGGACAGGGGAGTTCGAGCAGTACTTC. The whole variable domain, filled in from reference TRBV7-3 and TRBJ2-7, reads GAGVSQTPSNKVTEKGKYVELRCDPISGHTALYWYRQSLGQGPEFLIYFQGTGAADDSGLPNDRFFAVRPEGSVSTLKIQRTERGDSAVYLCASSLTGTGEFEQYFGPGTRLTVT.

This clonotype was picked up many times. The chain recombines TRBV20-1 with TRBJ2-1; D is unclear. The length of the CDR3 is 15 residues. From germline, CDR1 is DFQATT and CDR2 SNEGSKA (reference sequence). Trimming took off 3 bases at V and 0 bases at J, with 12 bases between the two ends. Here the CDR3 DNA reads TGCAGTGCTAGTATGGGAACAAGCTCCTACAATGAGCAGTTCTTC. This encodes CSASMGTSSYNEQFF.

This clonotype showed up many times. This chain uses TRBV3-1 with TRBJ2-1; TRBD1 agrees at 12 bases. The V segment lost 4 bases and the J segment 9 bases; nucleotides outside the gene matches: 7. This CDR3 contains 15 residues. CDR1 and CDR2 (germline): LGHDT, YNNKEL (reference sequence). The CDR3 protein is CASSLGQGAIGEQFF. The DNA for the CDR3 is TGTGCCAGCAGCCTGGGACAGGGGGCGATAGGTGAGCAGTTCTTC.

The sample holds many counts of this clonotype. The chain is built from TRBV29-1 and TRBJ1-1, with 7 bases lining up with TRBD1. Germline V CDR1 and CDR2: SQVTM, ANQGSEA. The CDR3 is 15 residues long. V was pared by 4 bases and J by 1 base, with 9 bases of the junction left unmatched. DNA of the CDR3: TGCAGCGTTGGGAAGCCGGGACAGAGGAACACTGAAGCTTTCTTT. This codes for CSVGKPGQRNTEAFF.

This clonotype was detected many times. CDR3 DNA sequence: TGTGCCAGCTCACCACCTAAGGGGAGCAATCAGCCCCAGCATTTT. It codes for CASSPPKGSNQPQHF. The genes are TRBV18 and TRBJ1-5; possibly TRBD1 for D (5 bases). This CDR3 comprises 15 residues. Per germline, CDR1 KGHSH and CDR2 LQKENI. V lost 0 bases and J lost 1, with 7 bases in between. The full variable domain, in which reference TRBV18 and TRBJ1-5 provide the parts outside the CDR3, is NAGVMQNPRHLVRRRGQEARLRCSPMKGHSHVYWYRQLPEEGLKFMVYLQKENIIDESGMPKERFSAEFPKEGPSILRIQQVVRGDSAAYFCASSPPKGSNQPQHFGDGTRLSIL.

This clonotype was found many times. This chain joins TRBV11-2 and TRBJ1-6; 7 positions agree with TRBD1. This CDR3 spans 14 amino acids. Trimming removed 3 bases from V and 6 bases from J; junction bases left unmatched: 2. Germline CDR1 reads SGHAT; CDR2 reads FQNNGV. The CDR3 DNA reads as TGTGCCAGCAGCTTTGACAGGGCTAATTCACCCCTCCACTTT. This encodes CASSFDRANSPLHF. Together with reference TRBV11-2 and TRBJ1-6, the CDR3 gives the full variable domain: EAGVAQSPRYKIIEKRQSVAFWCNPISGHATLYWYQQILGQGPKLLIQFQNNGVVDDSQLPKDRFSAERLKGVDSTLKIQPAKLEDSAVYLCASSFDRANSPLHFGNGTRLTVT.

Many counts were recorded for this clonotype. CDR3 nucleotides: TGTGCCAGTACCCGACTACGCGGCGGACCAAACAATGAGCAGTTCTTC. Protein product: CASTRLRGGPNNEQFF. The V call is TRBV19, the J call TRBJ2-1; D might be TRBD2 (5 bases). Looked up from germline, CDR1 is LNHDA and CDR2 is SQIVND (reference sequence). With 7 bases removed from V and 5 bases from J, the gap between germline ends came to 21 bases. This CDR3 contains 16 residues.

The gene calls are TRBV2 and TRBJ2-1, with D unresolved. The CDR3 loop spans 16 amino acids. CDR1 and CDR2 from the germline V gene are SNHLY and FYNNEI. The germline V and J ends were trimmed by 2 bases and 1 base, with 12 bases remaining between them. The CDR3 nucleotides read TGTGCCAGCAGTGAAAAGGTCAGTTTTTCCTACAATGAGCAGTTCTTC. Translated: CASSEKVSFSYNEQFF.

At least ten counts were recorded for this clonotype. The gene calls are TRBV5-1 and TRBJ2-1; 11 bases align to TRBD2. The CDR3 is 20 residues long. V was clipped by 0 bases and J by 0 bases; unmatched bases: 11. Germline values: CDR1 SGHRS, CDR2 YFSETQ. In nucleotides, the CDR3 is TGCGCCAGCAGCTTGGTCTCACTAGCGGGGGTCCCGAGCTCCTACAATGAGCAGTTCTTC. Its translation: CASSLVSLAGVPSSYNEQFF. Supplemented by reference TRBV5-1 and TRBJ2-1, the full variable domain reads KAGVTQTPRYLIKTRGQQVTLSCSPISGHRSVSWYQQTPGQGLQFLFEYFSETQRNKGNFPGRFSGRQFSNSRSEMNVSTLELGDSALYLCASSLVSLAGVPSSYNEQFFGPGTRLTVL.

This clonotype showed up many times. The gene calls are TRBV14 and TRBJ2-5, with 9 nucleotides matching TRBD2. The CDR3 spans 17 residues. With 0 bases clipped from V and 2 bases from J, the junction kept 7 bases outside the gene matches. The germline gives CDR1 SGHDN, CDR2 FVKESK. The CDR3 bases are TGTGCCAGCAGCCAAGACTCCAGCGGGGGGCCTCAAGAGACCCAGTACTTC. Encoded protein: CASSQDSSGGPQETQYF.

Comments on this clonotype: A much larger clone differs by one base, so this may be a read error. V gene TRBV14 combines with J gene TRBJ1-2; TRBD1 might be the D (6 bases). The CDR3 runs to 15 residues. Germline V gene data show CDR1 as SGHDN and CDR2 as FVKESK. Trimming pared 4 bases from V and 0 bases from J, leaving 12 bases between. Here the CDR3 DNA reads TGTGCCAGCAGCCGAGATCGGACAGCTAACTATGGCTACACCTTC. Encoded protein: CASSRDRTANYGYTF.

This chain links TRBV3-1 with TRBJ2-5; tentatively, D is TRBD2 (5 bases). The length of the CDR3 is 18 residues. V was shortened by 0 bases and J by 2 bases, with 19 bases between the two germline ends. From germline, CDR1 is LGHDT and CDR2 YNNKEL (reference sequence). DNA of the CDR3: TGTGCCAGCAGCCAAGAAAGAACTCGCACTAGAGGGCAAGAGACCCAGTACTTC. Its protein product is CASSQERTRTRGQETQYF.

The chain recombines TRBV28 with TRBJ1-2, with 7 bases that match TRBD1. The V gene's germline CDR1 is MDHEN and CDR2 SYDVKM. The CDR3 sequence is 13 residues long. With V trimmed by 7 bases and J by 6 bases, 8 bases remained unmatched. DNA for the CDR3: TGTGCCAGCACCTCGGGACAGTATCATGGCTACACCTTC. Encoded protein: CASTSGQYHGYTF.

The CDR3 loop is CASRQTGDSYNEQFF. CDR3 DNA sequence: TGTGCCAGCAGGCAGACAGGAGACTCCTACAATGAGCAGTTCTTC. The gene calls are TRBV6-6 and TRBJ2-1; D might be TRBD1 (6 bases). The V end was cut by 6 bases, the J end by 0 bases, with 12 bases between. Germline V CDR1 and CDR2: MNHNY, SVGAGI (reference sequence). This CDR3 is built from 15 residues.

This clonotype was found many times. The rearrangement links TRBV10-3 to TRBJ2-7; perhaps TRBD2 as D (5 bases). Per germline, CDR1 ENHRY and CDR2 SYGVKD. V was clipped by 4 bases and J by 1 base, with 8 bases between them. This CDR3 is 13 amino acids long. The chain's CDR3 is CAISGRESYEQYF. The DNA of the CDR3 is TGTGCCATCAGTGGTAGGGAGTCCTACGAGCAGTACTTC.

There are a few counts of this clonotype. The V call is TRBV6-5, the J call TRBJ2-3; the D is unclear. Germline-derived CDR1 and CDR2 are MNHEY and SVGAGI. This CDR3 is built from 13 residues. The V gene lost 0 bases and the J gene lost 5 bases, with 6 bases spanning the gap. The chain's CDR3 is CASSYSPLDTQYF. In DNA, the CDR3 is TGTGCCAGCAGTTACTCCCCTTTAGATACGCAGTATTTT.

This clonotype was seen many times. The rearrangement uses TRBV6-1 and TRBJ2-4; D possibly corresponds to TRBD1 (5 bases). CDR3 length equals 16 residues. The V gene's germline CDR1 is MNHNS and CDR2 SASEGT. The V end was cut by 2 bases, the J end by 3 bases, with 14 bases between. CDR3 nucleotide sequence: TGTGCCAGCAGTGAAATGAAAGCAGGGCGCAAAAACATTCAGTACTTC. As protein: CASSEMKAGRKNIQYF.

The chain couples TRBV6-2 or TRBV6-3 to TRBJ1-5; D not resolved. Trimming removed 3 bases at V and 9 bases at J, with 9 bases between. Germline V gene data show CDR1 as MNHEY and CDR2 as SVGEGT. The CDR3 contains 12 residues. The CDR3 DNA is TGTGCCAGCAGTTATAACGGATCGCCCCAGCATTTT. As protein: CASSYNGSPQHF.

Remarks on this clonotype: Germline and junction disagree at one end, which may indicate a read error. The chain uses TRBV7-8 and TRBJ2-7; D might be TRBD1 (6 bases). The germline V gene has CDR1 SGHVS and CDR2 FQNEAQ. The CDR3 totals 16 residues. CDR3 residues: CASRLARGRSSYEQYF. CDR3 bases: TGTGCCAGCAGATTAGCCAGGGGAAGAAGCTCCTACGAGCAGTACTTC.

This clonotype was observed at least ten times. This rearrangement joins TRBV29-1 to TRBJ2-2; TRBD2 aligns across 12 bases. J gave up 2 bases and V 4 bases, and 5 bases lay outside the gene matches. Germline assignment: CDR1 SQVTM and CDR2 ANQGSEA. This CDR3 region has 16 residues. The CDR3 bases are TGCAGCGTTGGCCGGACTAGCGGGGTAAACACCGGGGAGCTGTTTTTT. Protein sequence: CSVGRTSGVNTGELFF.

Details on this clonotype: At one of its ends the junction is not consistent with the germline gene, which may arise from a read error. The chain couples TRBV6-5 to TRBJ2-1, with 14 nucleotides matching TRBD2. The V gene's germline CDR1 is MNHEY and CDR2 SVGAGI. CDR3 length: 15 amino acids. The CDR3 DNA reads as TGTGCCAGCAGTTGGACTAGCGGGAGGTACAATGAGCAGATCTTC. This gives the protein CASSWTSGRYNEQIF.

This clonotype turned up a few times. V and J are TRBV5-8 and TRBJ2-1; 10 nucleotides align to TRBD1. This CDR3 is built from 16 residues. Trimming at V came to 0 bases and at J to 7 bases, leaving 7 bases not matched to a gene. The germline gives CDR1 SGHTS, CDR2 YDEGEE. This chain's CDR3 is CASSLVGQGYGNEQFF. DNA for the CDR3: TGTGCCAGCAGCTTGGTGGGACAGGGGTATGGAAATGAGCAGTTCTTC.